Sequencing of this T cell receptor beta chain was carried out in a study of regulatory T cells in long-lasting Graves disease. General observations from the study: Persistent cases favored TRBV28, TRBJ1-2 and TRBJ2-5. Relative to newly diagnosed Graves' patients, persistent ones had lower TCR diversity.

Of note for this clonotype: Antigen specificity is unknown.

The TCR beta library used iRepertoire HTBI primers with Arm-PCR amplification of CDR3. Using its own MiXCR run on the multiplex PCR reads, TCRdb lists one record per CDR3 protein. The repertoire holds 300,000 to 400,000 distinct CDR3 sequences, with 15% to 17% as singletons. Time point in this sample: newly diagnosed GD, antithyroid drugs for less than 3 months. Following extraction of RNA from PBMCs, that RNA was used to make the TCR library. Deletions cut 3 bases from V and 8 bases from J, with 8 bases between. From germline, CDR1 is MGHRA and CDR2 YSYEKL. The CDR3 loop spans 12 amino acids. The source material was peripheral blood mononuclear cells (PBMCs), sampled at new diagnosis, from a patient treated with antithyroid drugs. The clonotype was recovered from a female donor with Graves disease. V is TRBV4-1 and J is TRBJ2-1; D not resolved. Written as DNA, the CDR3 is TGCGCCAGCAGCCACCAATGGGATGAGCAGTTCTTC. Translated: CASSHQWDEQFF.